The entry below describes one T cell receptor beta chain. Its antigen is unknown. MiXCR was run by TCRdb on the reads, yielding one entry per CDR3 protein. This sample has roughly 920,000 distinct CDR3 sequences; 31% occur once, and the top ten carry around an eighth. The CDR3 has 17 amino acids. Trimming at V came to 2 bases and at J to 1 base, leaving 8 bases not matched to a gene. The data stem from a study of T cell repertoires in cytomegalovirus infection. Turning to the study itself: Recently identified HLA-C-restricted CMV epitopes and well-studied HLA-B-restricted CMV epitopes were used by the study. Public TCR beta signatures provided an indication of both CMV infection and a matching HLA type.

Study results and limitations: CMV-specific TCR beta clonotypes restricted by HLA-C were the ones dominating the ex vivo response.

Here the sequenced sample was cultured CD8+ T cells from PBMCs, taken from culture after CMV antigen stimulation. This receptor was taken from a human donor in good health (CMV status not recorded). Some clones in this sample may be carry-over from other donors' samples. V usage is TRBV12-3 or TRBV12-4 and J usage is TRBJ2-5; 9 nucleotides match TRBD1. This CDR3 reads CASSLQFRDRVQETQYF. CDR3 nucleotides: TGTGCCAGCAGTTTACAGTTCCGGGACAGGGTCCAAGAGACCCAGTACTTC.